The sequence of this T cell receptor beta chain was determined in a study of cytomegalovirus exposure and HLA in healthy donors. On the study more broadly: Out of 398 genotyped donors, roughly 78% belonged to the Caucasian-associated ancestry cluster.

To note about this clone: Its antigen is currently unknown.

Germline trimming cut 0 bases from V and 6 bases from J; bases unmatched to any gene: 8. The germline gives CDR1 MGHRA, CDR2 YSYEKL. The CDR3 is 16 amino acids. Broader study findings: One later analysis reportedly identified an Asian-associated ancestry cluster that showed fewer N-insertions than the approximately 700-donor mean.

A multiplex PCR was run with 60 Vbeta primers and 13 Jbeta primers. TCRdb keeps only in-frame clones here, not all; method: immunoSEQ multiplex PCR. The sample holds fewer than 95,000 clones. The sequence was obtained from a woman aged 40-49 years in good health and CMV-seropositive. The sequencing input was PBMCs. The chain joins TRBV4-1 to TRBJ2-3; 8 bases line up with TRBD2. Here the CDR3 DNA reads TGCGCCAGCAGCCAAGAAATGCGGGGGGTTCGGGATACGCAGTATTTT. Protein product: CASSQEMRGVRDTQYF.